The 6 T cell receptor beta chains in this list originate from one sample, sequenced in a study of T cell repertoires in aging, cancer and after chemotherapy (dated by TCRdb to between 2018 and 2020). TCR beta rearrangements were amplified from genomic DNA extracted from peripheral blood rather than from sorted cells or RNA. Reads for this sample came from an Illumina MiSeq. Rearranged TRB sequences spanning V, D and J segments were amplified by multiplex touch-down PCR using a mixed TRB-A/B primer pool. TCRdb passed the public sequencing reads through fastp at Q25 and MiXCR, retaining productive beta sequences. One record per CDR3 amino acid sequence lists the most common genes and DNA. The sample profile shows 550 or so distinct CDR3 sequences; 25% to 35% of them were found once. The ten largest clones represent about 29% of the sample. Material: blood. The receptors were sampled from a human donor with a solid tumor.

Relative to its sample, this clonotype is large. This sequence joins TRBV6-1 and TRBJ1-2; perhaps TRBD1 as D (6 bases). CDR1 and CDR2 (germline): MNHNS, SASEGT. The CDR3 is 15 residues long. Trimming took 1 base from V and 4 from J, leaving 13 bases between them. The CDR3 sequence: CASSEEAGGAYGYTF. As DNA, the CDR3 is TGTGCCAGCAGTGAAGAAGCGGGGGGCGCCTATGGCTACACCTTC.

The chain carries TRBV6-2 or TRBV6-3 and TRBJ2-7; 7 bases are shared with TRBD1. This CDR3 has 14 residues. J lost 4 bases, V lost 5 bases, and 8 bases had no gene match. From germline, CDR1 is MNHEY and CDR2 SVGEGT. The CDR3, as DNA: TGTGCCAGCAGTGAAATTGGGACAGCGTACGAGCAGTACTTC. The encoded protein is CASSEIGTAYEQYF.

This clonotype qualifies as large (0.1 to 1%). CDR3 loop: CASRQNPPGTAHNEQFF. The CDR3 DNA follows: TGTGCCAGCAGACAAAACCCCCCCGGGACAGCACACAATGAGCAGTTCTTC. The chain uses TRBV12-3 or TRBV12-4 and TRBJ2-1; TRBD1 agrees at 7 bases. V trimming: 6 bases; J trimming: 5 bases; junction bases outside the gene matches: 16. The CDR3 is made up of 17 amino acids.

By proportion, this clonotype is large. The rearrangement joins TRBV19 to TRBJ1-2; 7 bases line up with TRBD1. The J segment lost 4 bases and the V segment lost 6 bases, leaving 8 bases of the junction unmatched. Germline values: CDR1 LNHDA, CDR2 SQIVND (reference sequence). The CDR3 has 14 amino acids. Here the CDR3 reads CASRGTRGSYGYTF. The CDR3 bases are TGTGCCAGTAGGGGGACCAGGGGGAGCTATGGCTACACCTTC.

This clonotype was recorded a few times. The chain couples TRBV6-4 to TRBJ2-3, with 7 positions matching TRBD1. The CDR3 contains 16 residues. Germline V gene lookup returns CDR1 MRHNA and CDR2 SNTAGT. Losses at the gene ends were 6 bases for V and 0 bases for J; bases not matched to a gene: 9. The CDR3 region is CASSPRQGASTDTQYF. The CDR3 DNA sequence: TGTGCCAGCAGCCCCCGACAGGGTGCTAGCACAGATACGCAGTATTTT.

The chain is built from TRBV7-2 and TRBJ2-7, with 10 bases identical to TRBD1. The germline gives CDR1 SGHTA, CDR2 FQGNSA. Trimming took 4 bases from V and 2 from J; bases not matched to a gene: 5. CDR3 size: 15 residues. CDR3 sequence: CASSYSGTGAYEQYF. CDR3 sequence (DNA): TGTGCCAGCAGCTACTCCGGGACAGGGGCCTACGAGCAGTACTTC.